A single sample is the source of the 23 T cell receptor beta chains below, sequenced in a study of technical replicates of blood from several donors. Data came from immunoSEQ multiplex PCR; TCRdb stores just in-frame clones and leaves some out. Of 80,000 to 95,000 clones listed, about 95% are singletons. Sequencing used T cells isolated from PBMCs. These receptors were collected from a human donor in good health.

This sequence joins TRBV30 and TRBJ2-2; 8 positions match TRBD2. Germline V lookup: CDR1 GTSNPN, CDR2 SVGIG (reference sequence). The junction had 7 bases not matched to a gene; V was cut back by 4 bases and J by 6 bases. The CDR3 is 14 residues long. This CDR3 is CAWIGTRGPGELFF. Written as DNA, the CDR3 is TGTGCCTGGATCGGGACTAGGGGCCCCGGGGAGCTGTTTTTT. Looking up the rest from reference TRBV30 and TRBJ2-2 gives the full variable domain: SQTIHQWPATLVQPVGSPLSLECTVEGTSNPNLYWYRQAAGRGLQLLFYSVGIGQISSEVPQNLSASRPQDRQFILSSKKLLLSDSGFYLCAWIGTRGPGELFFGEGSRLTVL.

The chain is built from TRBV10-3 and TRBJ2-3, with 9 bases identical to TRBD1. Germline loops: CDR1 ENHRY, CDR2 SYGVKD. Trimming cost V 7 bases and J 2 bases; bases outside gene matches: 4. This CDR3 spans 14 amino acids. CDR3 DNA sequence: TGTGCCATCAAGGGGACAGGGCTCACAGATACGCAGTATTTT. Its protein is CAIKGTGLTDTQYF.

This chain uses TRBV7-8 with TRBJ2-7; no definite D call. V was pared by 1 base and J by 0 bases, with 4 bases between. The CDR3 covers 13 residues. Germline CDR1 is SGHVS and CDR2 is FQNEAQ. CDR3 protein: CASSLGLSYEQYF. The CDR3 bases are TGTGCCAGCAGCTTAGGACTCTCCTACGAGCAGTACTTC.

This chain joins TRBV27 and TRBJ2-3; TRBD2 agrees at 8 bases. This CDR3 contains 13 residues. The junction had 3 bases not matched to a gene; V was cut back by 8 bases and J by 2 bases. Germline V lookup: CDR1 MNHEY, CDR2 SMNVEV (reference sequence). The CDR3 here is CASAGLDTDTQYF. The CDR3 DNA is TGTGCCAGCGCGGGACTAGACACAGATACGCAGTATTTT.

The rearrangement links TRBV7-9 to TRBJ1-1; 9 bases match TRBD1. The CDR3 totals 14 residues. The junction had 5 bases not matched to a gene; V was cut back by 4 bases and J by 5 bases. Per germline, CDR1 SEHNR and CDR2 FQNEAQ (reference sequence). CDR3 sequence: CASSSGTGSTEAFF. CDR3 nucleotides: TGTGCCAGCAGCTCCGGGACAGGGTCAACTGAAGCTTTCTTT.

J is TRBJ2-3 and V is TRBV7-9; 9 bases map to TRBD2. The CDR3 extends over 17 amino acids. From germline, CDR1 is SEHNR and CDR2 FQNEAQ (reference sequence). V trimming: 4 bases; J trimming: 1 base; junction bases outside the gene matches: 9. CDR3 nucleotide sequence: TGTGCCAGCAGCTCGACGACTAGCGGTGGGGGCACAGATACGCAGTATTTT. Translating gives CASSSTTSGGGTDTQYF.

The V call is TRBV18, the J call TRBJ2-5, with D uncertain. CDR1 and CDR2 (germline): KGHSH, LQKENI. V lost 4 bases, J lost 4 bases, and 10 bases lay in between. There are 13 residues in the CDR3. The DNA for the CDR3 is TGTGCCAGCTCACTAAGTGGGCGAGAGACCCAGTACTTC. As protein: CASSLSGRETQYF.

The gene calls are TRBV6-1 and TRBJ1-5; D might be TRBD1 (5 bases). V lost 6 bases to trimming and J lost 3 bases, with 6 bases between them. The CDR3 spans 12 residues. Germline lookup yields CDR1 MNHNS and CDR2 SASEGT. The CDR3 region is CASRGLNQPQHF. The CDR3, as DNA: TGTGCCAGCAGGGGGCTCAATCAGCCCCAGCATTTT.

The V call is TRBV7-6, the J call TRBJ1-5; 8 bases line up with TRBD1. The CDR3 is 13 residues long. V was clipped by 5 bases and J by 12 bases; unmatched bases: 9. CDR1 is SGHVS and CDR2 is FNYEAQ in the germline V gene. CDR3 sequence (DNA): TGTGCCAGCAGCGTTACCGGGACAGGCCTCCAGCATTTT. Protein: CASSVTGTGLQHF.

V and J are TRBV25-1 and TRBJ2-7, with D tentatively TRBD1 (6 bases). V shed 4 bases and J shed 2 bases, with 9 bases lying between them. CDR1 and CDR2 (germline): MGHDK, SYGVNS. The CDR3 is made up of 13 amino acids. In nucleotides, the CDR3 is TGTGCCAGCAGTGTGGACAGTACCTACGAGCAGTACTTC. The encoded protein is CASSVDSTYEQYF.

This chain connects TRBV18 to TRBJ1-2; D possibly corresponds to TRBD1 (5 bases). The V end lost 1 base, the J end lost 4 bases, and 13 bases lay between the germline ends. This CDR3 comprises 15 residues. Germline CDR1 KGHSH, CDR2 LQKENI. The CDR3 bases are TGTGCCAGCTCACCACTGGTAACAGGTATCTATGGCTACACCTTC. It encodes CASSPLVTGIYGYTF.

The rearrangement joins TRBV27 to TRBJ2-1; TRBD2 matches 8 bases. V shed 8 bases, J shed 7 bases, and the junction held 16 bases outside the gene matches. In germline, CDR1 is MNHEY, CDR2 SMNVEV (reference sequence). The CDR3 is 16 amino acids. CDR3 sequence (DNA): TGTGCCAGCCTCGGACTAGCCGGGGCTATGGGGAATGAGCAGTTCTTC. Translated: CASLGLAGAMGNEQFF.

The chain uses TRBV5-4 and TRBJ1-4, with D possibly matching TRBD1 (6 bases). V shed 3 bases and J shed 6 bases, with 12 bases lying between them. The germline V gene encodes CDR1 SGHNT and CDR2 YYREEE (reference sequence). CDR3 length equals 14 residues. DNA of the CDR3: TGTGCCAGCAGCTCGGACAGATTCGATGAAAAACTGTTTTTT. Translating it yields CASSSDRFDEKLFF.

This chain uses TRBV4-3 with TRBJ2-3; TRBD1 agrees at 8 bases. The CDR3 contains 18 residues. Trimming cost V 0 bases and J 1 base; bases outside gene matches: 9. Looked up from germline, CDR1 is LGHNA and CDR2 is YSLEER. The CDR3 region is CASSQERTGTLGTDTQYF. Here the CDR3 DNA reads TGCGCCAGCAGCCAAGAGCGGACAGGGACGCTAGGCACAGATACGCAGTATTTT.

The chain recombines TRBV30 with TRBJ1-2, with 8 nucleotides matching TRBD1. The junction had 13 bases not matched to a gene; V was cut back by 1 base and J by 3 bases. The CDR3 contains 17 residues. CDR1 and CDR2 (germline): GTSNPN, SVGIG (reference sequence). CDR3 loop: CAWSGWTGTKKYYGYTF. DNA of the CDR3: TGTGCCTGGAGTGGCTGGACAGGGACTAAGAAATACTATGGCTACACCTTC.

The chain combines TRBV29-1 with TRBJ1-3, with 7 bases fitting TRBD1. This CDR3 has 13 residues. V lost 7 bases and J lost 2; bases outside the gene matches: 5. From germline, CDR1 is SQVTM and CDR2 ANQGSEA. CDR3 sequence reads: CSAEGATGNTIYF. Here the CDR3 DNA reads TGCAGCGCAGAGGGGGCGACTGGAAACACCATATATTTT.

The J gene is TRBJ1-4, the V gene TRBV27; 8 nucleotides match TRBD1. The CDR3 totals 14 residues. V was pared by 4 bases and J by 11 bases, with 9 bases of the junction left unmatched. Germline assignment: CDR1 MNHEY and CDR2 SMNVEV (reference sequence). CDR3 sequence reads: CASSSHGQGEKLFF. For the CDR3, the DNA is TGTGCCAGCAGTTCTCATGGACAGGGCGAGAAACTGTTTTTT.

J is TRBJ2-7 and V is TRBV7-9; the match to TRBD1 covers 9 bases. The CDR3 is 18 amino acids. Germline values: CDR1 SEHNR, CDR2 FQNEAQ (reference sequence). J gave up 1 base and V 4 bases, and 14 bases lay outside the gene matches. CDR3 in amino acids: CASSSPGQGRGSSYEQYF. In DNA, the CDR3 is TGTGCCAGCAGCTCCCCGGGACAGGGTAGGGGTTCATCCTACGAGCAGTACTTC.

The rearrangement joins TRBV27 to TRBJ2-1; the match to TRBD2 covers 8 bases. Per germline, CDR1 MNHEY and CDR2 SMNVEV (reference sequence). This CDR3 is 16 amino acids long. V lost 4 bases to trimming and J lost 0 bases; unmatched junction nucleotides: 5. CDR3 protein: CASSSTSGLSYNEQFF. As DNA, the CDR3 is TGTGCCAGCAGTTCAACTAGCGGACTCTCCTACAATGAGCAGTTCTTC.

V usage is TRBV7-2 and J usage is TRBJ1-2; 7 bases map to TRBD1. J lost 4 bases, V lost 5 bases, and 13 bases had no gene match. CDR3 length: 16 amino acids. Per germline, CDR1 SGHTA and CDR2 FQGNSA. In nucleotides, the CDR3 is TGTGCCAGCAGCACCTCCCCGGGACAGACTAGCTATGGCTACACCTTC. It codes for CASSTSPGQTSYGYTF.

This clone was detected only once. V gene TRBV9 combines with J gene TRBJ1-1; TRBD1 matches 8 bases. The V gene end was trimmed by 3 bases and the J gene end by 4 bases; junction bases not matched to a gene: 5. The CDR3 runs to 14 residues. Looked up from germline, CDR1 is SGDLS and CDR2 is YYNGEE. The CDR3 DNA reads TGTGCCAGCAGCGAGCCAGGGGGCATCACTGAAGCTTTCTTT. Translation gives CASSEPGGITEAFF.

V gene TRBV5-1 combines with J gene TRBJ2-7; D possibly corresponds to TRBD1 (6 bases). Germline CDR1 and CDR2: SGHRS and YFSETQ. The CDR3 is 16 residues long. V lost 0 bases, J lost 1 base, and 14 bases lay in between. CDR3 loop: CASSLVAGTRSYEQYF. The DNA for the CDR3 is TGCGCCAGCAGCTTGGTGGCCGGGACAAGATCCTACGAGCAGTACTTC.

The V gene is TRBV2, the J gene TRBJ2-6; D is undetermined. The CDR3 sequence is 15 residues long. CDR1 SNHLY and CDR2 FYNNEI come from the germline V gene. Trimming left V 5 bases short and J 2 bases short, with 10 bases between. The CDR3: CASSLGEAGANVLTF. The DNA of the CDR3 is TGTGCCAGCAGTCTTGGTGAGGCTGGGGCCAACGTCCTGACTTTC.